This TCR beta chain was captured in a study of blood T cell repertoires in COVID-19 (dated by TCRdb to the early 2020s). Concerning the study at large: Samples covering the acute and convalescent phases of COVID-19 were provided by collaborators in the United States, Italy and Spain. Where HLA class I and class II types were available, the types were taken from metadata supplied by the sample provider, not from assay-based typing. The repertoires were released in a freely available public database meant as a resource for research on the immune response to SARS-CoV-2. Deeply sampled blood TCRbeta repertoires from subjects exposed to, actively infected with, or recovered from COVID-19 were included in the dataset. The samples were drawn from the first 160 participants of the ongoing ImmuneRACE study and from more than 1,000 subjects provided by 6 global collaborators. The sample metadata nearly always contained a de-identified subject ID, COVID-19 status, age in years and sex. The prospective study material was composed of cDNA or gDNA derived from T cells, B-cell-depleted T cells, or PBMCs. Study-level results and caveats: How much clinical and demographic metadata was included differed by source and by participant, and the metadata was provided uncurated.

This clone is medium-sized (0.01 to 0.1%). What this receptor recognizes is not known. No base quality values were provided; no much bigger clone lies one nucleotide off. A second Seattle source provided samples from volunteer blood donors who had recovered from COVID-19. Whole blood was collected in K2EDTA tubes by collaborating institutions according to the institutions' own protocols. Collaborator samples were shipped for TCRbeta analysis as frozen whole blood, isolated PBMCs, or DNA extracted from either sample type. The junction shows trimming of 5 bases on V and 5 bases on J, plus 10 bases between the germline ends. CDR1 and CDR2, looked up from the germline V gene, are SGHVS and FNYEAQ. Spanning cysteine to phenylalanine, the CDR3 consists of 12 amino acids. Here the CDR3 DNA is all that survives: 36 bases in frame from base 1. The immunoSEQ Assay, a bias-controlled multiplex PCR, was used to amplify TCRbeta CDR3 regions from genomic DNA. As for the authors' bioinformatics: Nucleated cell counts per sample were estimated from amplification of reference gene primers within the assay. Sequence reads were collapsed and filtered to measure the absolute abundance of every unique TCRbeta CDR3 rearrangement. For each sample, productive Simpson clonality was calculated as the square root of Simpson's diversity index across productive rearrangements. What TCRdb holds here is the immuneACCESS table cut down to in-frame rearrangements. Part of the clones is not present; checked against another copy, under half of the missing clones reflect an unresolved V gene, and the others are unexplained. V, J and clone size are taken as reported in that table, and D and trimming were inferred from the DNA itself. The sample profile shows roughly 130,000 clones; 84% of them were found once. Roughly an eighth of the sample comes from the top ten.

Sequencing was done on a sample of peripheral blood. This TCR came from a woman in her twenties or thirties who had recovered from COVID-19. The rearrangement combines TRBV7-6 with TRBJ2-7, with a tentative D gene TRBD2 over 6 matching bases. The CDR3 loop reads CASSPGTHEQYF. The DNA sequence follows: TGTGCCAGCAGCCCCGGGACTCACGAGCAGTACTTC.